This T cell receptor (beta chain) is from a study of blood T cells in healthy people across ages (dated by TCRdb to about 2015). Some background on the complete study: Template switching captured roughly one uniquely barcoded TCR beta cDNA molecule per two T cells in model experiments. Age-related changes in TCR beta repertoire diversity were measured in the study by deep sequencing normalized with unique cDNA molecular identifiers. Four age groups were formed from the donors: young (average roughly 16 years), middle-aged (approximately 40), aged (62) and long-lived (82). To avoid experimental bias, donors of different ages were distributed randomly across sequencing lanes. Two additional independent replicas of 1 million unique cDNA reads from the same blood draw were analyzed for two donors (one aged 18 to 30 and one aged 80 or older).

Study-wide conclusions, independent of this receptor: There was a strong correlation between observed TCR beta diversity and the percentage of naive T cells measured by flow cytometry. The CMV infection status of donors was not known, potentially confounding age-related changes in expanded clonotypes. Estimates of total diversity from one million sequenced T cells were regarded as lower bounds and underestimates. Compared with the aged group, the long-lived group had more naive CD4+ T cells, fewer expanded clones and increased TCR diversity, suggesting age selection. Observed TCR beta diversity per million T cells fell roughly linearly with age, and a significant reduction was already apparent by age approximately 41. Conclusive comparison of naive and antigen-experienced compartments was prevented by the profiling of bulk unsorted PBMCs.

Notes on this clonotype: Its antigen specificity is not known. No base-level quality is on record; no much larger clone is a single base apart.

The donors were roughly 38 Caucasian individuals from Russia, aged roughly 6 to 100 years, who were systemically healthy. Each donor gave 9.5 to 10 milliliters of peripheral blood, drawn into EDTA-treated Vacutainer tubes. Ficoll-Paque density-gradient centrifugation was used to isolate PBMCs, with at least 6.5 million per sample. Trizol reagent was used to extract total RNA from the PBMCs, yielding at least 6 micrograms per sample. For every donor, flow cytometry on a PBMC aliquot measured the percentage of naive CD45RAhigh/CD27high T cells. Sequences DFQATT (CDR1) and SNEGSKA (CDR2) are obtained from the germline V gene (reference sequence). The CDR3 covers 14 residues, taking in both the cysteine and the phenylalanine. Only the CDR3 region is kept as DNA, spanning 42 bases read in frame from base 1. V drops 3 bases and J drops 12 bases, leaving 21 bases in between. The library came from 5' RACE. TCRdb records Illumina HiSeq 2500 as the sequencer. A second PCR of roughly 6 to 11 cycles was run with a J-beta primer mix and a sample-barcoded 5' primer. Each TCR beta cDNA molecule received a unique molecular identifier from a template-switch 5' adaptor carrying 12 random nucleotides. Each sample yielded at least 2.5 million CDR3-containing paired-end reads. All of the RNA was converted into first-strand cDNA using the Mint cDNA synthesis kit, with a TRBC-specific oligonucleotide serving as the primer. Following uracil-DNA glycosylase treatment, all cDNA underwent a first 18-cycle PCR with the universal primers M1SS and BC2_uni_R. Per the source publication's procedure: For normalization, 1 million high-quality reads, each with a distinct molecular identifier, were randomly selected from each sample. Reads sharing molecular identifiers were discarded rather than binned into consensus sequences. MiTCR, with a Q25 quality threshold and the strictest error-elimination algorithm, was used for CDR3 identification, clonotype clustering and error correction. Lower-bound total TCR beta diversity was estimated with a nonparametric unseen species model using Euler transformation. TCRdb cleaned the public reads at Q25 with fastp, built clones with MiXCR and kept in-frame beta chains. Every CDR3 protein is listed once, alongside the most common genes and DNA of its rows. The V and J calls were determined by TCRdb, not by the authors. In all, the sample holds almost 1 million distinct CDR3 sequences, and roughly 47% of those were seen once. The ten most abundant clones make up about a fifth of the sample.

Recombination connected TRBV20-1 to TRBJ2-1; no D segment can be confidently identified. The clonotype comes from a woman aged 60-75 years in good health. Sequenced input: blood. The CDR3 corresponds to CSASSGPLHPGQFF. The DNA sequence follows: TGCAGTGCTAGTTCTGGACCGCTCCATCCTGGGCAGTTCTTC.